Below are 21 T cell receptor beta chains sequenced from a single sample in a study of cytomegalovirus exposure and HLA in healthy donors. PCR was performed using 60 Vbeta and 13 Jbeta primers. Here immunoSEQ multiplex PCR was the method, and the copy in TCRdb shows in-frame clones only, minus some. The repertoire includes 100,000 to 150,000 clones, approximately 82% of them detected once, and over 1.2% sits in the top ten. The source material was PBMCs. All receptors come from a female donor in good health and CMV-seronegative.

Points on this clone: The sample carries other DNA sequences with the same CDR3. The CDR3 loop reads CASSSGLAGVTDTQYF. The CDR3 DNA reads TGTGCCAGCAGCTCGGGACTAGCGGGAGTTACAGATACGCAGTATTTT. The V and J genes are TRBV7-2 and TRBJ2-3; 14 positions agree with TRBD2. In germline, CDR1 is SGHTA, CDR2 FQGNSA. The V and J ends lost 4 bases and 3 bases, in that order; junction bases with no gene match: 3. There are 16 residues in the CDR3.

This chain uses TRBV2 with TRBJ2-5; TRBD1 agrees at 7 bases. The J call could be wrong; TRBJ2-7 is a better fit for the DNA end. CDR3 size: 14 residues. Germline V gives CDR1 SNHLY, CDR2 FYNNEI. CDR3 protein: CASNFLGGSNEQYF. DNA for the CDR3: TGTGCCAGCAACTTTTTAGGGGGCTCGAACGAGCAGTACTTC.

The chain couples TRBV6-6 to TRBJ2-5, with 10 bases matching TRBD2. The CDR3 sequence is 15 residues long. With 5 bases clipped from V and 0 bases from J, the junction kept 3 bases outside the gene matches. CDR1 and CDR2 (germline): MNHNY, SVGAGI (reference sequence). This CDR3 reads CASSQTSGYQETQYF. For the CDR3, the DNA is TGTGCCAGCAGTCAGACTAGCGGGTACCAAGAGACCCAGTACTTC.

The J gene is TRBJ2-3, the V gene TRBV5-1, with TRBD1 as a possible D gene (5 bases). The CDR3 totals 14 residues. Germline loops: CDR1 SGHRS, CDR2 YFSETQ. Deletions cut 0 bases from V and 2 bases from J, with 7 bases between. The CDR3 bases are TGCGCCAGCAGCTTGGAGGGGCCCACAGATACGCAGTATTTT. It specifies CASSLEGPTDTQYF.

The gene calls are TRBV10-1 and TRBJ2-1; TRBD2 aligns across 9 bases. The CDR3 has 15 residues. CDR1 and CDR2 (germline): WNHNN, SYGVQD (reference sequence). The V gene end was trimmed by 3 bases and the J gene end by 4 bases; junction bases not matched to a gene: 4. This chain's CDR3 is CASSEAGGPYNEQFF. The CDR3 nucleotides read TGCGCCAGCAGTGAAGCGGGAGGCCCATACAATGAGCAGTTCTTC.

This rearrangement joins TRBV19 to TRBJ1-5, with 7 bases fitting TRBD1. The CDR3 consists of 19 residues. V lost 3 bases to trimming and J lost 0 bases; unmatched junction nucleotides: 14. Germline assignment: CDR1 LNHDA and CDR2 SQIVND (reference sequence). CDR3 in DNA: TGTGCCAGTAGTATTCAGCACAGGGGCACACTTCTTAGCAATCAGCCCCAGCATTTT. Protein product: CASSIQHRGTLLSNQPQHF.

This clone was detected many times. The CDR3: CASNTGGTEAFF. CDR3 nucleotides: TGTGCCAGTAATACAGGGGGCACTGAAGCTTTCTTT. The V gene is TRBV19, the J gene TRBJ1-1; the match to TRBD1 covers 8 bases. The V and J ends lost 7 bases and 4 bases, in that order; junction bases with no gene match: 2. The CDR3 runs to 12 residues. CDR1 and CDR2 from the germline V gene are LNHDA and SQIVND (reference sequence).

CDR3 in amino acids: CAWSPWGLNSYEQYF. The DNA of the CDR3 is TGTGCCTGGAGTCCTTGGGGACTGAACTCCTACGAGCAGTACTTC. This rearrangement joins TRBV30 to TRBJ2-7, with D tentatively TRBD2 (6 bases). Germline V gives CDR1 GTSNPN, CDR2 SVGIG (reference sequence). The CDR3 loop spans 15 amino acids. V was clipped by 2 bases and J by 0 bases, with 14 bases between them.

The chain carries TRBV28 and TRBJ2-7, with 8 bases identical to TRBD2. The CDR3 is 14 amino acids. V lost 5 bases to trimming and J lost 6 bases; unmatched junction nucleotides: 9. Germline CDR1 reads MDHEN; CDR2 reads SYDVKM. The CDR3 here is CASSPSDLAGEQYF. As DNA, the CDR3 is TGTGCCAGCAGTCCTAGCGATCTAGCGGGCGAGCAGTACTTC.

The V gene is TRBV18, the J gene TRBJ1-1, with a weak D call TRBD1 (6 bases). V lost 5 bases and J lost 1, with 11 bases in between. The CDR3 extends over 14 amino acids. Germline V gene lookup returns CDR1 KGHSH and CDR2 LQKENI. The CDR3 spells CASSKRTENTEAFF. CDR3 sequence (DNA): TGTGCCAGCTCAAAACGGACAGAGAACACTGAAGCTTTCTTT.

The chain carries TRBV30 and TRBJ1-5; tentatively, D is TRBD1 (5 bases). The ends were cut back, 2 bases at V and 6 bases at J, with 11 bases in the middle. The length of the CDR3 is 13 residues. Per germline, CDR1 GTSNPN and CDR2 SVGIG (reference sequence). CDR3: CAWSNGGGQPQHF. CDR3 coding DNA: TGTGCCTGGAGTAATGGGGGAGGTCAGCCCCAGCATTTT.

J is TRBJ2-3 and V is TRBV27, with D possibly being TRBD2 (6 bases). V gave up 5 bases and J gave up 2 bases, with 20 bases separating them. Looked up from germline, CDR1 is MNHEY and CDR2 is SMNVEV (reference sequence). The CDR3 contains 17 residues. CDR3 protein: CASSPHLHSGNTDTQYF. For the CDR3, the DNA is TGTGCCAGCAGTCCCCATCTTCATAGCGGTAACACAGATACGCAGTATTTT.

This clone was found a few times. The chain uses TRBV6-6 and TRBJ1-1; perhaps TRBD1 as D (5 bases). V dropped 5 bases and J dropped 3 bases, with 10 bases sitting between them. CDR1 and CDR2 (germline): MNHNY, SVGAGI (reference sequence). The CDR3 totals 13 residues. The CDR3 region is CASSTGVYTEAFF. CDR3 nucleotide sequence: TGTGCCAGCAGTACGGGGGTTTACACTGAAGCTTTCTTT.

This chain connects TRBV6-5 to TRBJ2-7; TRBD2 aligns across 11 bases. V gave up 7 bases and J gave up 0 bases; unmatched junction bases: 5. The V gene's germline CDR1 is MNHEY and CDR2 SVGAGI. This CDR3 is 15 amino acids long. The DNA for the CDR3 is TGTGCCAGCACTACGACTAGCGGGAACTCCTACGAGCAGTACTTC. As protein: CASTTTSGNSYEQYF.

The chain joins TRBV28 to TRBJ2-5; 7 bases line up with TRBD2. Germline V gene data show CDR1 as MDHEN and CDR2 as SYDVKM. V lost 7 bases and J lost 4; bases outside the gene matches: 12. The CDR3 loop spans 15 amino acids. The CDR3 here is CASTRTFREVETQYF. DNA of the CDR3: TGTGCCAGCACCAGAACCTTCCGGGAGGTAGAGACCCAGTACTTC.

This chain links TRBV7-2 with TRBJ2-2; 9 nucleotides line up with TRBD1. V gave up 5 bases and J gave up 8 bases; unmatched junction bases: 6. CDR1 is SGHTA, CDR2 FQGNSA, per germline. This CDR3 comprises 14 residues. As DNA, the CDR3 is TGTGCCAGCAGCCCCCACAGGGGGCTTGGGGAGCTGTTTTTT. This encodes CASSPHRGLGELFF.

The genes are TRBV5-4 and TRBJ1-1, with TRBD1 matching 9 bases. Germline trimming cut 4 bases from V and 1 base from J; bases unmatched to any gene: 2. Germline V CDR1 and CDR2: SGHNT, YYREEE (reference sequence). This CDR3 is built from 14 residues. The CDR3 bases are TGTGCCAGCAGCCGGACAGGGGCGAACACTGAAGCTTTCTTT. Translating it yields CASSRTGANTEAFF.

The CDR3 reads CASSLGLAGNYEQYF. The CDR3 bases are TGTGCCAGCAGCTTAGGGCTCGCGGGGAACTACGAGCAGTACTTC. This chain links TRBV7-2 with TRBJ2-7; D possibly corresponds to TRBD2 (6 bases). Germline CDR1 is SGHTA and CDR2 is FQGNSA. The CDR3 runs to 15 residues. V lost 1 base to trimming and J lost 3 bases, with 13 bases between them.

The chain links TRBV7-9 to TRBJ1-2; 9 nucleotides align to TRBD1. Germline lookup yields CDR1 SEHNR and CDR2 FQNEAQ (reference sequence). This CDR3 contains 15 residues. V was clipped by 5 bases and J by 6 bases; unmatched bases: 10. Here the CDR3 reads CASSPVVTGGHGYTF. CDR3 bases: TGTGCCAGCAGCCCCGTGGTGACAGGGGGTCATGGCTACACCTTC. The complete variable domain, with remaining parts taken from reference TRBV7-9 and TRBJ1-2, reads DTGVSQNPRHKITKRGQNVTFRCDPISEHNRLYWYRQTLGQGPEFLTYFQNEAQLEKSRLLSDRFSAERPKGSFSTLEIQRTEQGDSAMYLCASSPVVTGGHGYTFGSGTRLTVV.

The J gene is TRBJ2-7, the V gene TRBV28, with D possibly TRBD1 on 6 matching bases. The CDR3 extends over 15 amino acids. CDR1 and CDR2 from the germline V gene are MDHEN and SYDVKM. V lost 3 bases, J lost 0 bases, and 12 bases lay in between. In DNA form, the CDR3 reads TGTGCCAGCAGTTTGGGCAGGGGAAGCTCCTACGAGCAGTACTTC. Amino acid sequence: CASSLGRGSSYEQYF.

This clone was counted many times. The rearrangement uses TRBV25-1 and TRBJ1-1; D is perhaps TRBD1 (5 bases). Germline V gene lookup returns CDR1 MGHDK and CDR2 SYGVNS. With 5 bases removed from V and 3 bases from J, the gap between germline ends came to 10 bases. The CDR3 covers 13 residues. The CDR3 sequence: CASSPGGDTEAFF. The CDR3 coding sequence is TGTGCCAGCAGTCCGGGGGGGGACACTGAAGCTTTCTTT.